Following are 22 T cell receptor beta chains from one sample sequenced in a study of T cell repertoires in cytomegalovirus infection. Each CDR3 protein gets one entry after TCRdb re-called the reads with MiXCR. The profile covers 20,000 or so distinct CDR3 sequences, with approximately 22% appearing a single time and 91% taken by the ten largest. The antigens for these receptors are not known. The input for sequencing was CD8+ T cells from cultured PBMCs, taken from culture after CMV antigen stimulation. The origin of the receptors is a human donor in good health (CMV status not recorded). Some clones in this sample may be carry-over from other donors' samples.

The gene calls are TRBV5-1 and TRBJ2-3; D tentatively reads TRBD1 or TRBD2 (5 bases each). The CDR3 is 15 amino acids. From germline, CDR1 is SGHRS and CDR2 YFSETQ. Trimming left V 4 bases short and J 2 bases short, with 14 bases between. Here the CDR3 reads CASSGGESATDTQYF. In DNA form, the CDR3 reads TGCGCCAGCAGCGGGGGAGAGAGCGCCACAGATACGCAGTATTTT.

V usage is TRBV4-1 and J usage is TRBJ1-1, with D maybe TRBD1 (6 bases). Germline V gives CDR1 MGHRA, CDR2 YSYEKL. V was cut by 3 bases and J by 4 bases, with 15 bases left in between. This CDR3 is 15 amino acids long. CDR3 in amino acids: CASSQLQGTATEAFF. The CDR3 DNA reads TGCGCCAGCAGCCAGCTACAGGGCACTGCCACTGAAGCTTTCTTT.

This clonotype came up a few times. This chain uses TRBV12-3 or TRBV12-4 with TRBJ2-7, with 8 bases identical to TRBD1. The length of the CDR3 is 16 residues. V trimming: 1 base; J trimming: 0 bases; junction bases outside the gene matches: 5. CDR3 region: CASSLGGQASSYEQYF. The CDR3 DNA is TGTGCCAGCAGTTTAGGGGGACAGGCAAGCTCCTACGAGCAGTACTTC.

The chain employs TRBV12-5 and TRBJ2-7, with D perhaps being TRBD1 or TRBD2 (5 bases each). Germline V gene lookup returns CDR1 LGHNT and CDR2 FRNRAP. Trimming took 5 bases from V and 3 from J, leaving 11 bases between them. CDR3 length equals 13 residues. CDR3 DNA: TGTGCTAGTGGTCCCCGGGGCATCTACGAGCAGTACTTC. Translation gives CASGPRGIYEQYF.

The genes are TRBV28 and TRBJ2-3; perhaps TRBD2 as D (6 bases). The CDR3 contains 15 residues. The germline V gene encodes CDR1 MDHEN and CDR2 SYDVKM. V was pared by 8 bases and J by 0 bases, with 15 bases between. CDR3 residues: CASGLGGSSTDTQYF. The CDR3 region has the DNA TGTGCCAGCGGGCTTGGGGGGTCAAGCACAGATACGCAGTATTTT.

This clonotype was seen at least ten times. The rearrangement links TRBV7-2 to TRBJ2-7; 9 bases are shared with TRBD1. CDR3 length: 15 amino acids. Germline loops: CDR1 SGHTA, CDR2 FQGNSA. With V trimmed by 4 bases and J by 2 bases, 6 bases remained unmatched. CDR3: CASSWSGTGTYEQYF. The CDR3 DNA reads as TGTGCCAGCAGCTGGTCCGGGACAGGGACCTACGAGCAGTACTTC.

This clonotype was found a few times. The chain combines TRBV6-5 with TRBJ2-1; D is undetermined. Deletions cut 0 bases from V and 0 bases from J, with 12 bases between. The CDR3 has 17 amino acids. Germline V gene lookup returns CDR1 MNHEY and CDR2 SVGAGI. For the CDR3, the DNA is TGTGCCAGCAGTTACTCGTATGGGGTAGGCTCCTACAATGAGCAGTTCTTC. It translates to CASSYSYGVGSYNEQFF.

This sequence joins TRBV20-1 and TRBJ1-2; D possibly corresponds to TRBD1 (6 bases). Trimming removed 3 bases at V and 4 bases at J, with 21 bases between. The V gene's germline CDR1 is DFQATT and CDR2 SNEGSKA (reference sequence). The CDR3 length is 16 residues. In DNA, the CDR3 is TGCAGTGCTAGCCAACAAGCAGGGGTCCGCGGCTATGGCTACACCTTC. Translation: CSASQQAGVRGYGYTF.

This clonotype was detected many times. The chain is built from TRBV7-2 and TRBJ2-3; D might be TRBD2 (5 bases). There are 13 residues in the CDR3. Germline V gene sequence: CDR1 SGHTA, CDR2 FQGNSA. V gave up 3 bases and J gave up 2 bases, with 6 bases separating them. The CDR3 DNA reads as TGTGCCAGCAGCTTTGGACTCACAGATACGCAGTATTTT. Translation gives CASSFGLTDTQYF.

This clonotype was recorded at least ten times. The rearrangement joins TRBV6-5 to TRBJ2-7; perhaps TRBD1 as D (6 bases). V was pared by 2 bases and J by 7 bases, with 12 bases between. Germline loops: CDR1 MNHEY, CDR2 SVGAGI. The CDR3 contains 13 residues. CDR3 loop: CASSYGYREEQYF. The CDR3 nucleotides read TGTGCCAGCAGTTACGGGTACAGGGAAGAGCAGTACTTC.

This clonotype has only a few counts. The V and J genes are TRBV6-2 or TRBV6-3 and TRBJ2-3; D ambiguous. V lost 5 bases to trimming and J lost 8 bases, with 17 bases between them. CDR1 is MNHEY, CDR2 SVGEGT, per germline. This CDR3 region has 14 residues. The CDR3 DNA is TGTGCCAGCAGTGAAGTTTCCCTAGTTGGTACGCAGTATTTT. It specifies CASSEVSLVGTQYF.

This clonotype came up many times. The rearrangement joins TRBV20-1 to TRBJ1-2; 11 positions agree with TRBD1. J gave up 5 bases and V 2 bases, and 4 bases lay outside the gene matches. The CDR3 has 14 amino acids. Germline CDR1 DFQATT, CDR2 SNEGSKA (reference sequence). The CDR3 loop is CSARRDRGIYGYTF. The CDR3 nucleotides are TGCAGTGCTAGACGGGACAGGGGGATTTATGGCTACACCTTC.

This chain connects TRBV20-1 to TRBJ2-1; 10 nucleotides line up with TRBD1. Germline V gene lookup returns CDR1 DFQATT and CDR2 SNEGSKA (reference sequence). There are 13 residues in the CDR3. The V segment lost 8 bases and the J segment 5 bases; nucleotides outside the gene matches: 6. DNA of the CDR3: TGCAGTCGGGGGGGACAGGGGCACAATGAGCAGTTCTTC. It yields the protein CSRGGQGHNEQFF.

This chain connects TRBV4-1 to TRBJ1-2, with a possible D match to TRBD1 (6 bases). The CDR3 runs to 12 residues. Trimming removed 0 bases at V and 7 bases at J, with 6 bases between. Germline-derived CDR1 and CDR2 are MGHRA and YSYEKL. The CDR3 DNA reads TGCGCCAGCAGCCAAGACAGGGGTGGCTACACCTTC. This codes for CASSQDRGGYTF.

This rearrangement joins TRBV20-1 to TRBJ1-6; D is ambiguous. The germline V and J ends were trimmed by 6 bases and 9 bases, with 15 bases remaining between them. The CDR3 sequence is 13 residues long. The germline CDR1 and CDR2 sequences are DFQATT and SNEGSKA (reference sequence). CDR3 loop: CSARREVISPLHF. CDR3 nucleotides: TGCAGTGCGAGGAGGGAGGTGATTTCACCCCTCCACTTT.

The CDR3 is CASSMAPAGWGEQFF. CDR3 bases: TGTGCCAGTAGTATGGCCCCCGCCGGGTGGGGTGAGCAGTTCTTC. The chain links TRBV19 to TRBJ2-1, with D hard to call. The germline V and J ends were trimmed by 3 bases and 9 bases, with 18 bases remaining between them. This CDR3 is built from 15 residues. Per the germline V gene, CDR1 is LNHDA and CDR2 is SQIVND (reference sequence).

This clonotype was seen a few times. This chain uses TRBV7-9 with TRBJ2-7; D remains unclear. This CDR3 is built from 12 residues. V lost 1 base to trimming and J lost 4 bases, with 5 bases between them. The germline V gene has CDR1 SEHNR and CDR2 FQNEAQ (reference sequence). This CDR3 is CASSLESYEQYF. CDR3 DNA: TGTGCCAGCAGCTTAGAGAGTTACGAGCAGTACTTC.

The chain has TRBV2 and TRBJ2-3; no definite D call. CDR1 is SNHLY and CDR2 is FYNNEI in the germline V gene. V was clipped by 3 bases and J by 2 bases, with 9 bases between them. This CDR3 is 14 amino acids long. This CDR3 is CASSDLTFTDTQYF. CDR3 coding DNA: TGTGCCAGCAGTGACTTGACCTTCACAGATACGCAGTATTTT.

CDR3 residues: CASTDSGFTEAFF. The CDR3 DNA follows: TGTGCCAGCACGGACAGTGGATTCACTGAAGCTTTCTTT. The chain has TRBV12-3 or TRBV12-4 and TRBJ1-1; tentatively, D is TRBD1 (6 bases). V dropped 7 bases and J dropped 4 bases, with 13 bases sitting between them. The CDR3 has 13 residues.

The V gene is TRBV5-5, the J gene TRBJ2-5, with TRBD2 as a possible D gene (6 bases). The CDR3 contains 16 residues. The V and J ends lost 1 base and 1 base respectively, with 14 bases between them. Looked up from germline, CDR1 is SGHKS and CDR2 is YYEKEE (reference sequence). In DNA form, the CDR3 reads TGTGCCAGCAGCTTGTTCCAGCGGGTAATCCAAGAGACCCAGTACTTC. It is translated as CASSLFQRVIQETQYF.

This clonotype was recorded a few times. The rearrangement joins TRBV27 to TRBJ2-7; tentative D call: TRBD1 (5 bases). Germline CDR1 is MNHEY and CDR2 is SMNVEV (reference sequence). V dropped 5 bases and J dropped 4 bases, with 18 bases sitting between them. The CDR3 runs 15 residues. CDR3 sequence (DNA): TGTGCCAGCAGTCCAAAATTGGGCAGGGTGTACGAGCAGTACTTC. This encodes CASSPKLGRVYEQYF.

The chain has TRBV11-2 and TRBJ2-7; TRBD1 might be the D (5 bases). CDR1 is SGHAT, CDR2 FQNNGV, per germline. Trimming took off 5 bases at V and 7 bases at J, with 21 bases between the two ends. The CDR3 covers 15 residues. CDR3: CASSVRQSPIQEQYF. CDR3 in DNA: TGTGCCAGCAGCGTACGACAGTCCCCTATACAGGAGCAGTACTTC.